This TCR beta chain originates from a study of T cells after posttransplantation cyclophosphamide. This clone was detected a few times. No antigen is known for it. Study-wide results and caveats: Donor CD8+ memory clones often dominated recipient blood repertoires at later times.

TCRdb keeps only in-frame clones here, not all; method: immunoSEQ multiplex PCR. The profile covers approximately 31,000 clones, none occurring a single time. V was trimmed by 5 bases and J by 2 bases, leaving 20 bases between them. The CDR3 contains 18 residues. Germline loops: CDR1 SGDLS, CDR2 YYNGEE. The sequence was collected from a woman aged 25 to 39 in good health and a related stem cell transplant donor. The sequencing input was PBMCs. The chain joins TRBV9 to TRBJ2-6, with D perhaps matching TRBD2 (7 bases). CDR3 amino acids: CASSVHEGGLTGANVLTF. DNA of the CDR3: TGTGCCAGCAGTGTCCATGAGGGGGGGCTAACTGGGGCCAACGTCCTGACTTTC.